Sequencing of this T cell receptor beta chain was carried out in a study of PD-L1 blockade in urothelial cancer. At the level of the study: Samples came from 3 weeks, at the second dose, and 6 weeks into treatment.

Time point: pretreatment peripheral blood. For each patient, 1 to 8 samples were obtained, pretreatment and on-treatment. The investigators introduced synthetic TCR analog templates into each PCR as spikes. This table comes from immunoSEQ multiplex PCR, and its TCRdb copy is limited to in-frame clones, with some not included. The table includes tens of thousands of clones, roughly 84% detected once. This receptor was obtained from a woman aged 70-85 years with urothelial cancer. The starting material was PBMCs, obtained around atezolizumab (anti-PD-L1) treatment.

CDR3 bases: TGTGCCAGCAGCCAGCAGACTAGCGGGGGGGGAGATACGCAGTATTTT. It yields the protein CASSQQTSGGGDTQYF. The chain has TRBV7-2 and TRBJ2-3, with 14 bases identical to TRBD2. J was trimmed by 5 bases and V by 5 bases; bases with no gene match: 6. Germline assignment: CDR1 SGHTA and CDR2 FQGNSA. This CDR3 is 16 amino acids long.